This TCR beta chain emerged from a study of blood T cell repertoires in COVID-19 (dated by TCRdb to between 2020 and 2021). Background on the whole study: The collaborator samples originated in the United States, Italy and Spain and spanned the acute and convalescent phases of COVID-19. The material from the prospective study consisted of cDNA or gDNA derived from T cells, B-cell-depleted T cells, or PBMCs. Deeply sampled blood TCRbeta repertoires from subjects exposed to, actively infected with, or recovered from COVID-19 were included in the dataset. The repertoires were made available in a free public database intended to serve as a resource for research on the immune response to SARS-CoV-2. The samples were drawn from two sources: the first 160 participants of the ongoing ImmuneRACE study, and some 1,300 subjects contributed by 6 global collaborators. Nearly every sample came with metadata listing a de-identified subject ID, COVID-19 status, age in years and sex. HLA class I and class II types, where available, came from metadata supplied by the sample provider rather than from assay-based typing. What the work shows at the level of the full study, not this receptor alone: The amount of clinical and demographic metadata varied by source and participant and was provided uncurated.

The collaborating institutions used their own protocols to collect whole blood in K2EDTA tubes. Collaborator samples were shipped for TCRbeta analysis as frozen whole blood, isolated PBMCs, or DNA extracted from either sample type. According to the germline V gene, CDR1 reads SGHAT and CDR2 reads FQNNGV. The CDR3 measures 12 amino acids from cysteine to phenylalanine. The kept DNA is CDR3 alone, 36 bases in frame from the first base. V sheds 3 bases and J sheds 8 bases, leaving 8 bases between their ends. Regarding this clone: What this receptor recognizes is not known. Per-nucleotide qualities are absent, and no much larger clonotype sits a single base away.

The immunoSEQ Assay, a bias-controlled multiplex PCR, was used to amplify TCRbeta CDR3 regions from genomic DNA. As for how the authors treated the data: Within the assay, amplification of reference gene primers was used to estimate how many nucleated cells each sample contained. To quantify the absolute abundance of each unique TCRbeta CDR3 rearrangement, sequence reads were collapsed and filtered. For each sample, productive Simpson clonality was calculated as the square root of Simpson's diversity index over productive rearrangements. The immuneACCESS repertoire file appears here via TCRdb, limited to in-frame rearrangements. These files lack a portion of the clones; in checked studies, under half of the deficit traces to unresolved V genes, and the cause of the others is not known. The DNA gave D and trimming, while V, J and clone size come from that table. The sample has about 150,000 clones on record, about 89% of them singletons. The top ten constitute less than 0.6% of the sample.

The specimen was peripheral blood. This clonotype was sampled from a man aged 50-60 years with acute or convalescent COVID-19. The V and J genes are TRBV11-2 and TRBJ2-1, and perhaps TRBD2 as D gene, on 5 matching bases. The DNA reads as follows: TGTGCCAGCAGCTTCTTCGGGGATGAGCAGTTCTTC. Its amino acids are CASSFFGDEQFF.